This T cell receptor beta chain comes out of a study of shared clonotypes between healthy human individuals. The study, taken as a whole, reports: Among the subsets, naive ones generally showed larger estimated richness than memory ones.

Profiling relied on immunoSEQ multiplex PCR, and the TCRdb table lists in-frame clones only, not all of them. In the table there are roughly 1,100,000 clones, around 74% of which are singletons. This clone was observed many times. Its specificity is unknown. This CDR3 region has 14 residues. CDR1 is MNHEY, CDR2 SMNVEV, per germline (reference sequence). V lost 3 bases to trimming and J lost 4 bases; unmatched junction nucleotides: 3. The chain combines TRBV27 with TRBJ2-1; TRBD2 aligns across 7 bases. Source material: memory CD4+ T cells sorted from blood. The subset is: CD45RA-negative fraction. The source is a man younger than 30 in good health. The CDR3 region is CASSFSLAYNEQFF. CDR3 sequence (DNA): TGTGCCAGCAGTTTCTCACTAGCGTACAATGAGCAGTTCTTC.